This entry describes one TCR beta chain. This sample is drawn from a study of cytomegalovirus exposure and HLA in healthy donors. Use of 60 Vbeta and 13 Jbeta primers characterized the PCR. Clones were read by immunoSEQ multiplex PCR, and TCRdb kept only the in-frame ones, dropping some. Here the sample spans roughly 140,000 clones, roughly 81% being singletons. Germline-derived CDR1 and CDR2 are SGHRS and YFSETQ. The V end was cut by 0 bases, the J end by 7 bases, with 8 bases between. The CDR3 is 14 residues long. V is TRBV5-1 and J is TRBJ1-6; tentatively, D is TRBD1 (6 bases). Sequencing was done on a sample of PBMCs. The sequence was collected from a woman aged 18-29 years in good health and CMV-seronegative. The CDR3 DNA reads TGCGCCAGCAGCTTGGGACAGGACAATTCACCCCTCCACTTT. Translated: CASSLGQDNSPLHF.